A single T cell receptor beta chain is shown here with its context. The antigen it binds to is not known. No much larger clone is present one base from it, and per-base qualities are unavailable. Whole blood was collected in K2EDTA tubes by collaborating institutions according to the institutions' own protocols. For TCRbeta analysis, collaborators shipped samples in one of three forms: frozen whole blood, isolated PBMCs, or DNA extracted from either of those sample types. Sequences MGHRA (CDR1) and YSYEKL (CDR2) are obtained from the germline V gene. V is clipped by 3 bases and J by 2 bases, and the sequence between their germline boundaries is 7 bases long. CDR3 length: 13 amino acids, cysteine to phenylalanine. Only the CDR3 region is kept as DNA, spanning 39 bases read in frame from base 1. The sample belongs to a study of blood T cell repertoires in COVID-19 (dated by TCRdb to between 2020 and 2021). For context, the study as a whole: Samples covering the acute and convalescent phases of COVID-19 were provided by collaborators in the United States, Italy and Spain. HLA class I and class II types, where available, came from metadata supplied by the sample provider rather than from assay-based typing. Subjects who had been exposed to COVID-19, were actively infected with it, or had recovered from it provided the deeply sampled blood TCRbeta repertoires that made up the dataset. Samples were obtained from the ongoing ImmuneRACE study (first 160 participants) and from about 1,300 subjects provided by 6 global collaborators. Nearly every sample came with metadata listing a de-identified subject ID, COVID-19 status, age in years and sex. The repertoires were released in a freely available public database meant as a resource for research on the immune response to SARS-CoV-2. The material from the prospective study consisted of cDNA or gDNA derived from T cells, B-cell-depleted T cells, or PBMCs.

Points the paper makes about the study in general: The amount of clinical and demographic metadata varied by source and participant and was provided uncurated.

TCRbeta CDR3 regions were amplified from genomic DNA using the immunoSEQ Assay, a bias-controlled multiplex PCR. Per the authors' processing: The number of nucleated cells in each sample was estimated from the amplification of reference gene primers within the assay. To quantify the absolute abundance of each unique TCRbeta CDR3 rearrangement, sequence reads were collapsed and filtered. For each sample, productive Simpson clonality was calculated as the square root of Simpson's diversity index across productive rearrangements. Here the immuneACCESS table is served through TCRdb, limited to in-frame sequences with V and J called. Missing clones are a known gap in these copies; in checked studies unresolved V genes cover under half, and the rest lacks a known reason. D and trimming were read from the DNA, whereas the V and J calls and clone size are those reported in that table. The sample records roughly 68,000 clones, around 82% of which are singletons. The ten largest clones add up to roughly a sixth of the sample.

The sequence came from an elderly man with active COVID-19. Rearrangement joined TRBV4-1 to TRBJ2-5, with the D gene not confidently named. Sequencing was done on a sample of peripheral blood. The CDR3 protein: CASSQAEQETQYF. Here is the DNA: TGCGCCAGCAGCCAGGCAGAACAAGAGACCCAGTACTTC.